These 23 T cell receptor beta chains were all obtained from the same sample, sequenced in a study of T cells in Graves' hyperthyroidism and ophthalmopathy. Amplified regions were TCR beta CDR3 sequences from RNA transcripts. First-round RT-PCR of the TCR CDR3 relied on the HTBI primer set. Via MiXCR, TCRdb re-called the multiplex PCR reads, giving one row per CDR3 protein. The table includes 600,000 or so distinct CDR3 sequences, 13% to 15% detected once. Source material: blood. Every receptor here comes from a woman younger than 35 with Graves' ophthalmopathy.

This chain connects TRBV4-1 to TRBJ2-7, with D tentatively TRBD1 (5 bases). With 0 bases removed from V and 6 bases from J, the gap between germline ends came to 15 bases. Germline V CDR1 and CDR2: MGHRA, YSYEKL. The CDR3 runs to 15 residues. The CDR3 sequence is CASSQDVSGSGEQYF. CDR3 nucleotide sequence: TGCGCCAGCAGCCAAGACGTGTCAGGGTCAGGCGAGCAGTACTTC.

This clonotype was detected ten times or more. The chain links TRBV7-3 to TRBJ2-3; TRBD2 might be the D (6 bases). V was clipped by 4 bases and J by 4 bases, with 12 bases between them. Germline V CDR1 and CDR2: SGHTA, FQGTGA. This CDR3 contains 14 residues. In nucleotides, the CDR3 is TGTGCCAGCAGCTCCTCGCGGGGCGCAGATACGCAGTATTTT. It encodes CASSSSRGADTQYF.

The chain couples TRBV18 to TRBJ1-1, with D unclear. Germline loops: CDR1 KGHSH, CDR2 LQKENI. The CDR3 runs to 14 residues. V was clipped by 4 bases and J by 0 bases, with 9 bases between them. DNA for the CDR3: TGTGCCAGCTCACGCCTGTACCTGAACACTGAAGCTTTCTTT. Its translation: CASSRLYLNTEAFF.

This clonotype was seen a few times. The chain links TRBV6-5 to TRBJ2-3, with D uncertain. Germline V gene lookup returns CDR1 MNHEY and CDR2 SVGAGI. The CDR3 runs 15 residues. Trimming cost V 0 bases and J 6 bases, with 13 bases left between them. CDR3 sequence: CASSYSKGSVDTQYF. Here the CDR3 DNA reads TGTGCCAGCAGTTACTCGAAAGGGTCGGTGGATACGCAGTATTTT.

The chain employs TRBV11-2 and TRBJ2-1, with TRBD2 matching over 7 bases. V lost 6 bases and J lost 3; bases outside the gene matches: 11. CDR1 and CDR2 from the germline V gene are SGHAT and FQNNGV. The CDR3 is 16 residues long. This CDR3 is CASSFPRLAVYNEQFF. The CDR3 region has the DNA TGTGCCAGCAGTTTCCCCAGGCTAGCGGTCTACAATGAGCAGTTCTTC.

At least ten counts were recorded for this clonotype. The gene calls are TRBV5-1 and TRBJ2-3; maybe TRBD1 (5 bases). Germline CDR1 reads SGHRS; CDR2 reads YFSETQ. Trimming cost V 5 bases and J 2 bases, with 9 bases left between them. The CDR3 is 13 amino acids. The CDR3 is CASRSGPTDTQYF. The CDR3 DNA is TGCGCCAGCAGATCAGGGCCCACAGATACGCAGTATTTT.

A note on this clonotype: The junction departs from germline at one end; a sequencing error may be responsible. CDR3 sequence (DNA): TGTACCAGCAGGGACAGGACATCTTATGGCTACACCTTC. Its translation: CTSRDRTSYGYTF. The rearrangement joins TRBV2 to TRBJ1-2; 8 bases are a match to TRBD1. Germline V gene data show CDR1 as SNHLY and CDR2 as FYNNEI. The CDR3 covers 13 residues.

This clonotype was observed many times. The V and J genes are TRBV5-8 and TRBJ1-2, with 7 bases matching TRBD1. V lost 2 bases and J lost 8; bases outside the gene matches: 6. CDR1 and CDR2 from the germline V gene are SGHTS and YDEGEE. The CDR3 spans 13 residues. The CDR3 loop reads CASSFTGAEGYTF. Written as DNA, the CDR3 is TGTGCCAGCAGCTTCACAGGGGCGGAAGGCTACACCTTC.

This clonotype has ten or more counts. The rearrangement joins TRBV12-3 or TRBV12-4 to TRBJ1-2; D uncertain. The V gene lost 2 bases and the J gene lost 1 base, with 5 bases spanning the gap. The CDR3 is 13 amino acids. As DNA, the CDR3 is TGTGCCAGCAGTTTAATACTTAACTATGGCTACACCTTC. Its translation is CASSLILNYGYTF.

The rearrangement joins TRBV11-2 to TRBJ2-7; D not resolved. The CDR3 is 16 residues long. In germline, CDR1 is SGHAT, CDR2 FQNNGV. Trimming removed 2 bases from V and 0 bases from J, with 14 bases in between. The CDR3 loop is CASSLSSDPISYEQYF. CDR3 DNA: TGTGCCAGCAGCTTATCTTCGGACCCGATCTCCTACGAGCAGTACTTC. Full variable domain (missing parts from reference TRBV11-2 and TRBJ2-7): EAGVAQSPRYKIIEKRQSVAFWCNPISGHATLYWYQQILGQGPKLLIQFQNNGVVDDSQLPKDRFSAERLKGVDSTLKIQPAKLEDSAVYLCASSLSSDPISYEQYFGPGTRLTVT.

There are many counts of this clonotype. The chain combines TRBV20-1 with TRBJ2-5; maybe TRBD2 (6 bases). Germline CDR1 and CDR2: DFQATT and SNEGSKA (reference sequence). This CDR3 spans 19 amino acids. V lost 1 base and J lost 2, with 26 bases in between. The CDR3 sequence is CSARARPVGTGKPQETQYF. The CDR3 DNA sequence: TGCAGTGCTAGAGCCCGCCCTGTTGGGACTGGGAAACCACAAGAGACCCAGTACTTC.

This clonotype was counted only a few times. The CDR3 is CASSPGQGREEKLFF. CDR3 in DNA: TGTGCCAGCTCACCTGGACAGGGGAGAGAGGAAAAACTGTTTTTT. This chain links TRBV18 with TRBJ1-4; 9 bases are shared with TRBD1. The germline CDR1 and CDR2 sequences are KGHSH and LQKENI. This CDR3 has 15 amino acids. Unmatched junction bases numbered 7, after V lost 3 bases and J lost 8 bases.

This clonotype was counted at least ten times. The chain joins TRBV27 to TRBJ2-7; TRBD1 agrees at 9 bases. The CDR3 is 14 amino acids. CDR1 MNHEY and CDR2 SMNVEV come from the germline V gene (reference sequence). V lost 3 bases, J lost 6 bases, and 6 bases stayed unmatched. DNA of the CDR3: TGTGCCAGCAGTTTTTGGGACAGGGTGAGCGAGCAGTACTTC. Translated: CASSFWDRVSEQYF.

This clonotype has more than one count but fewer than ten. J is TRBJ2-6 and V is TRBV6-5; D gene ambiguous. In germline, CDR1 is MNHEY, CDR2 SVGAGI. The CDR3 is made up of 17 amino acids. V was pared by 2 bases and J by 0 bases, with 11 bases between. CDR3 nucleotides: TGTGCCAGCAGTTACAGAGCAGTTTCCTCTGGGGCCAACGTCCTGACTTTC. Amino acids: CASSYRAVSSGANVLTF.

Of note for this clonotype: Just one base apart from a much larger clone, this may be a read error. The chain is built from TRBV7-8 and TRBJ1-1; D unresolved. Germline CDR1 is SGHVS and CDR2 is FQNEAQ. The CDR3 sequence is 15 residues long. Trimming left V 5 bases short and J 4 bases short, with 17 bases between. CDR3 bases: TGTGCCAGCAGCCTGAGCCTTAATAGAGGCACTGAAGCTTTCTTT. Residues: CASSLSLNRGTEAFF.

This sequence joins TRBV20-1 and TRBJ2-1; TRBD2 might be the D (6 bases). Per germline, CDR1 DFQATT and CDR2 SNEGSKA (reference sequence). V was pared by 2 bases and J by 7 bases, with 15 bases between. CDR3 length equals 14 residues. The CDR3 DNA is TGCAGTGCTAGACCTAGTAGGACTATAAATGAGCAGTTCTTC. It specifies CSARPSRTINEQFF.

This clonotype appeared a few times. The chain is built from TRBV4-1 and TRBJ1-5; D is unclear. CDR1 is MGHRA and CDR2 is YSYEKL in the germline V gene. The CDR3 is 16 amino acids. V lost 8 bases to trimming and J lost 0 bases, with 17 bases between them. The CDR3: CASRPRVLDSNQPQHF. CDR3 DNA sequence: TGCGCCAGCCGCCCCCGGGTACTTGATAGCAATCAGCCCCAGCATTTT.

There are many counts of this clonotype. This chain links TRBV27 with TRBJ2-1; 13 bases match TRBD2. This CDR3 region has 16 residues. Unmatched junction bases numbered 2, after V lost 3 bases and J lost 3 bases. Looked up from germline, CDR1 is MNHEY and CDR2 is SMNVEV (reference sequence). The CDR3 nucleotides are TGTGCCAGCAGTTTTAGGACTAGCGGGGGCTACAATGAGCAGTTCTTC. As protein: CASSFRTSGGYNEQFF.

The CDR3 nucleotides read TGTGCCAGCATACGACAGGGGCTTAAGGGCTACACCTTC. As protein: CASIRQGLKGYTF. The chain joins TRBV6-4 to TRBJ1-2, with 8 positions matching TRBD1. This CDR3 has 13 amino acids. CDR1 is MRHNA, CDR2 SNTAGT, per germline. The V segment lost 7 bases and the J segment 8 bases; nucleotides outside the gene matches: 9.

At least ten counts were recorded for this clonotype. The V call is TRBV6-5, the J call TRBJ2-2, with unresolved D. Germline assignment: CDR1 MNHEY and CDR2 SVGAGI. The CDR3 consists of 11 residues. The ends were cut back, 2 bases at V and 8 bases at J, with 3 bases in the middle. CDR3 sequence (DNA): TGTGCCAGCAGTTACGTAGGGGAGCTGTTTTTT. As protein: CASSYVGELFF.

This clonotype was counted at least ten times. The chain carries TRBV10-3 and TRBJ1-1, with D uncertain. This CDR3 spans 13 amino acids. The V and J ends lost 6 bases and 1 base respectively, with 9 bases between them. CDR1 and CDR2 from the germline V gene are ENHRY and SYGVKD. This chain's CDR3 is CAISAGPNTEAFF. The CDR3 DNA follows: TGTGCCATCAGCGCAGGACCGAACACTGAAGCTTTCTTT.

This clonotype was counted a few times. The rearrangement links TRBV7-2 to TRBJ2-3; no clear D gene. This CDR3 has 14 residues. V lost 5 bases, J lost 3 bases, and 12 bases lay in between. From germline, CDR1 is SGHTA and CDR2 FQGNSA. The CDR3 spells CASSPSVLTDTQYF. CDR3 in DNA: TGTGCCAGCAGCCCAAGTGTCCTAACAGATACGCAGTATTTT. Full variable domain (outside the CDR3, taken from reference TRBV7-2 and TRBJ2-3): GAGVSQSPSNKVTEKGKDVELRCDPISGHTALYWYRQSLGQGLEFLIYFQGNSAPDKSGLPSDRFSAERTGGSVSTLTIQRTQQEDSAVYLCASSPSVLTDTQYFGPGTRLTVL.

The sample holds many counts of this clonotype. V and J are TRBV7-2 and TRBJ2-5; TRBD2 matches 9 bases. Trimming cost V 5 bases and J 4 bases; bases outside gene matches: 11. There are 16 residues in the CDR3. Germline CDR1 and CDR2: SGHTA and FQGNSA. The CDR3 protein is CASSPEASGRRETQYF. In DNA, the CDR3 is TGTGCCAGCAGCCCAGAGGCGAGCGGGAGGCGAGAGACCCAGTACTTC.